This T cell receptor (beta chain) was retrieved from a study of cytomegalovirus exposure and HLA in healthy donors. With 60 Vbeta and 13 Jbeta primers, the PCR was carried out. In the source study's methods: In a later analysis, some 80 million unique TCR beta chains included roughly 11 million shared by two or more donors. Using immunoSEQ multiplex PCR, the repertoire was profiled, and TCRdb retains in-frame clones only, with some absent. The V and J calls and clone size were taken over from that table, and D and trimming were inferred from the DNA. The sample comprises 150,000 or so clones, 80% of which are singletons, and 9% to 10% rests with the top ten. This CDR3 contains 17 residues. Germline V CDR1 and CDR2: LNHDA, SQIVND (reference sequence). The germline V and J ends were trimmed by 1 base and 3 bases, with 16 bases remaining between them.

The specimen was PBMCs. The receptor comes from a man aged 18 to 29 in good health and CMV-seropositive. This chain links TRBV19 with TRBJ1-3, with no clear D. CDR3 loop: CASSIGPTDWIGNTIYF. CDR3 nucleotide sequence: TGTGCCAGTAGTATAGGCCCGACCGACTGGATTGGAAACACCATATATTTT.